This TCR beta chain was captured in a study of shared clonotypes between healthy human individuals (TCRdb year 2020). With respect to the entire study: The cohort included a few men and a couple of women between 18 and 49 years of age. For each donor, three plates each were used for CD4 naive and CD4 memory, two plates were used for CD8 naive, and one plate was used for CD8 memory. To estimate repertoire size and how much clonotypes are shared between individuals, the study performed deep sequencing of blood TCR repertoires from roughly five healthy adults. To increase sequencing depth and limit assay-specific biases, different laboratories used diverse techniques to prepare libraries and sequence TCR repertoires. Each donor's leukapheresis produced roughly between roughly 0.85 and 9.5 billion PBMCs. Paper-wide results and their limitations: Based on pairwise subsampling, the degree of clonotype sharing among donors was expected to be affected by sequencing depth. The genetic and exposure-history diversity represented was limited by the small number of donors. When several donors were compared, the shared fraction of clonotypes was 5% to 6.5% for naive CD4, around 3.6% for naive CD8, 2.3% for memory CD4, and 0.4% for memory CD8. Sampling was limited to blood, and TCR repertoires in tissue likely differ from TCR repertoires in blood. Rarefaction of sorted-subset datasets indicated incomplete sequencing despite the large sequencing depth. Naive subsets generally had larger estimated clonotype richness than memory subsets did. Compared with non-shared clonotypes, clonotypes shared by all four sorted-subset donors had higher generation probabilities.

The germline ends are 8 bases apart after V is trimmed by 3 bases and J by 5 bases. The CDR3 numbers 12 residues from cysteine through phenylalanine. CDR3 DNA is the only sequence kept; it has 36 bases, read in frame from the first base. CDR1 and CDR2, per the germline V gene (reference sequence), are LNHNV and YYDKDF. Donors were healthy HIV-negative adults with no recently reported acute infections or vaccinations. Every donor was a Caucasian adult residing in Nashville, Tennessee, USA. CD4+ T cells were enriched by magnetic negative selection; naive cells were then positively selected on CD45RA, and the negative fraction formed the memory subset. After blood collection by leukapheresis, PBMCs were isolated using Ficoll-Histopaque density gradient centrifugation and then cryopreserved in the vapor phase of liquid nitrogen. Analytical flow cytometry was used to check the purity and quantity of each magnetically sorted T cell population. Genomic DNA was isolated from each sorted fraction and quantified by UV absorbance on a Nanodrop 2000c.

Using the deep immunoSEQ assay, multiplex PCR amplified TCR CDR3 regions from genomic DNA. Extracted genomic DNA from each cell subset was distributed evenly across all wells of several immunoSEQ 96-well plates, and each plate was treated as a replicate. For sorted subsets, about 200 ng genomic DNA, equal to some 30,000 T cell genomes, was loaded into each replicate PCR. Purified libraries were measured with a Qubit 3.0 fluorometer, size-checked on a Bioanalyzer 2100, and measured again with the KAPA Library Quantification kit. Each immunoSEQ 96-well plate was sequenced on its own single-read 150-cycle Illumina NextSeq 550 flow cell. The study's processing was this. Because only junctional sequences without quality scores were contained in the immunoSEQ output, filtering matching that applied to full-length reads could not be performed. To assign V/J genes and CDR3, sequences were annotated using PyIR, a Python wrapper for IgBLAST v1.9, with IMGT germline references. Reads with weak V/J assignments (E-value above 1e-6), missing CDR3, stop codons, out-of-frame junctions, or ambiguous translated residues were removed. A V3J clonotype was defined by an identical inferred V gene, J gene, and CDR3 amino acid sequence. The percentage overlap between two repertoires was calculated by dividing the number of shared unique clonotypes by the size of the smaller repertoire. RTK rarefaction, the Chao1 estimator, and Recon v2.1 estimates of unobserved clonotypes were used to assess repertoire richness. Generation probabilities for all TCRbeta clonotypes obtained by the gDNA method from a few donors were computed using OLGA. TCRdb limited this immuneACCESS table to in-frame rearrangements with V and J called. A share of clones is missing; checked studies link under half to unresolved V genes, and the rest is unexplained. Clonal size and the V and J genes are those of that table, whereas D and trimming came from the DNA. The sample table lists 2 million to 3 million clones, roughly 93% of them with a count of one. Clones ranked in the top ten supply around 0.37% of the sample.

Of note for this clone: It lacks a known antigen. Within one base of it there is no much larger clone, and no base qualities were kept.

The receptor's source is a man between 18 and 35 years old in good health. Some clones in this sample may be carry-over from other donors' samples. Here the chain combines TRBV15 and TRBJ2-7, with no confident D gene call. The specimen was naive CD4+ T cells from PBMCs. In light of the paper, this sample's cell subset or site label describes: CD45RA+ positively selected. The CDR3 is CATSRELDEQYF. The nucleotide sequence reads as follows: TGTGCCACCAGCAGGGAACTGGACGAGCAGTACTTC.